The TCR beta chain described here comes from a study of control samples from healthy donors and cancer patients. The germline V gene has CDR1 SGHDT and CDR2 YYEEEE. The CDR3 has 15 residues. The V end lost 0 bases, the J end lost 7 bases, and 16 bases lay between the germline ends. Repertoires were generated with immunoSEQ multiplex PCR, while TCRdb's copy carries only in-frame clones and drops some. The profile shows 70,000 to 85,000 clones, about 79% of them singletons. The V call is TRBV5-6, the J call TRBJ1-2, with a weak D call TRBD1 (5 bases). The sequence was collected from a man aged 55 to 69 with head and neck cancer. Specimen: PBMCs. CDR3 in amino acids: CASSLVGRVQGGYTF. The CDR3 bases are TGTGCCAGCAGCTTGGTAGGCAGGGTTCAGGGTGGCTACACCTTC.